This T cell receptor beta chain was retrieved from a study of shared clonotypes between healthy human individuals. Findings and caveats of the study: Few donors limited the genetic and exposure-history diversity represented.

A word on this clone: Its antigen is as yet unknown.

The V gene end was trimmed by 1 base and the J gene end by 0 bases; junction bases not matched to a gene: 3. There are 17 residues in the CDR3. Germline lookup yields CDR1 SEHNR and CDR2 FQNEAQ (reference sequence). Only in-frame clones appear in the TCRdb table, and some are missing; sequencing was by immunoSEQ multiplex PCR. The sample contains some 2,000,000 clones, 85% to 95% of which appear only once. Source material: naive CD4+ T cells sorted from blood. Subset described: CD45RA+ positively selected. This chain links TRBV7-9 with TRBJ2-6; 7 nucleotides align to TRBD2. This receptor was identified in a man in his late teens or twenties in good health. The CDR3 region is CASSLERGGSGANVLTF. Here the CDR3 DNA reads TGTGCCAGCAGCTTAGAGCGGGGTGGCTCTGGGGCCAACGTCCTGACTTTC.